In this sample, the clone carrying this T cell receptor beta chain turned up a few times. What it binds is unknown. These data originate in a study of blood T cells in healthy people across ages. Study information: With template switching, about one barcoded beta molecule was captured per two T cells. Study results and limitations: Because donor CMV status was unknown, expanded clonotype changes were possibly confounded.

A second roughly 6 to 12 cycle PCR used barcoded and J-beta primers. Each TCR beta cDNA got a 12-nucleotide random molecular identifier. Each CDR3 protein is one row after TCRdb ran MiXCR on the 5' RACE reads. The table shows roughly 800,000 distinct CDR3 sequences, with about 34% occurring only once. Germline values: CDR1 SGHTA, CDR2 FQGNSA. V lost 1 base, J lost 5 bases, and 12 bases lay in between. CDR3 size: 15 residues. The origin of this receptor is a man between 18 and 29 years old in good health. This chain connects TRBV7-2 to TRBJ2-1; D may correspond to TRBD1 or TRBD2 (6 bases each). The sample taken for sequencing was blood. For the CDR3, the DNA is TGTGCCAGCAGCTTAGGCGGGACAAGAAACAATGAGCAGTTCTTC. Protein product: CASSLGGTRNNEQFF.